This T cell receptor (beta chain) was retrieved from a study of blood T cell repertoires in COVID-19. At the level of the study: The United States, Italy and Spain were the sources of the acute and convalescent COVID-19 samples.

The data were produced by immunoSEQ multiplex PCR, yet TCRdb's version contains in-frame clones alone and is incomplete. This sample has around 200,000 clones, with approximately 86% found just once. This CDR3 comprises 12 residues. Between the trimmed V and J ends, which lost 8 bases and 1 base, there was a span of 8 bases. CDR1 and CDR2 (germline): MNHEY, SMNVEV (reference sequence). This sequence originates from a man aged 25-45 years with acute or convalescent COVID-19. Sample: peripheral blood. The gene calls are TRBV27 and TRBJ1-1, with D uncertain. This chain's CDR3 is CASARGNTEAFF. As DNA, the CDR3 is TGTGCCAGCGCGAGAGGGAACACTGAAGCTTTCTTT.